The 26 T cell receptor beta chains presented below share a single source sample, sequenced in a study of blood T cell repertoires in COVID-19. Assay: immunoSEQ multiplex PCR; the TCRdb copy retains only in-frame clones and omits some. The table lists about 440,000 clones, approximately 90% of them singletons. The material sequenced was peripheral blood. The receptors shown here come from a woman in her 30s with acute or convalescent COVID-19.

The CDR3 sequence is CASSPRTSGGAVEQFF. CDR3 nucleotide sequence: TGTGCCAGCAGCCCCAGAACTAGCGGGGGGGCCGTTGAGCAGTTCTTC. The V call is TRBV14, the J call TRBJ2-1; 13 bases fit TRBD2. CDR3 length: 16 residues. CDR1 is SGHDN and CDR2 is FVKESK in the germline V gene. The V gene end was trimmed by 4 bases and the J gene end by 9 bases; junction bases not matched to a gene: 9.

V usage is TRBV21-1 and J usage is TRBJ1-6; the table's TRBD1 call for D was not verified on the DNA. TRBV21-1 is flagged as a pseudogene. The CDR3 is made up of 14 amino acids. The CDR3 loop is CANPQSYYNSPLHF. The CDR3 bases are TGTGCCAACCCACAGAGCTATTATAATTCACCCCTCCACTTT.

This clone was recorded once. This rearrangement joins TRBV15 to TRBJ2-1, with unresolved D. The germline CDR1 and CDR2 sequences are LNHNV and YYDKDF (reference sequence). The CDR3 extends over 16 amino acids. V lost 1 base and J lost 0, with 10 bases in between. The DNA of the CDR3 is TGTGCCACCAGCAGAGTCCTCCGGAGCTCCTACAATGAGCAGTTCTTC. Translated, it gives CATSRVLRSSYNEQFF. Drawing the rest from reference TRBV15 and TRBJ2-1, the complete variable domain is DAMVIQNPRYQVTQFGKPVTLSCSQTLNHNVMYWYQQKSSQAPKLLFHYYDKDFNNEADTPDNFQSRRPNTSFCFLDIRSPGLGDTAMYLCATSRVLRSSYNEQFFGPGTRLTVL.

CDR3 nucleotide sequence: TGTGCCAGCGGACAGGGGCGATACGAGCAGTACTTC. Its protein product is CASGQGRYEQYF. The chain combines TRBV7-9 with TRBJ2-7, with 9 bases aligning to TRBD1. The CDR3 covers 12 residues. Germline V CDR1 and CDR2: SEHNR, FQNEAQ (reference sequence). J lost 4 bases, V lost 8 bases, and 3 bases had no gene match.

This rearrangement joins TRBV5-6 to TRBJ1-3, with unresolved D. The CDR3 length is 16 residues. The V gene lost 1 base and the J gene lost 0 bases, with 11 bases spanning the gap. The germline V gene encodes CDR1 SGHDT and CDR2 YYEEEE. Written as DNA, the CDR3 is TGTGCCAGCAGCTTGTACCGGGGAAGCTCTGGAAACACCATATATTTT. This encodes CASSLYRGSSGNTIYF.

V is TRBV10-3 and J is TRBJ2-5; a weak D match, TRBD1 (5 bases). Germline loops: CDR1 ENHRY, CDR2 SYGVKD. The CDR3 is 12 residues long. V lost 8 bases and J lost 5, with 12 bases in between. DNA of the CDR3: TGTGCCATCGCAAGGGGCGGTGAGACCCAGTACTTC. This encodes CAIARGGETQYF.

DNA for the CDR3: TGCGCCAGCAGCCCGACAGGGGACGGGACTGAAGCTTTCTTT. Protein product: CASSPTGDGTEAFF. The J gene is TRBJ1-1, the V gene TRBV5-1, with 8 bases fitting TRBD1. Germline CDR1 SGHRS, CDR2 YFSETQ. This CDR3 contains 14 residues. The J segment lost 5 bases and the V segment lost 4 bases, leaving 7 bases of the junction unmatched.

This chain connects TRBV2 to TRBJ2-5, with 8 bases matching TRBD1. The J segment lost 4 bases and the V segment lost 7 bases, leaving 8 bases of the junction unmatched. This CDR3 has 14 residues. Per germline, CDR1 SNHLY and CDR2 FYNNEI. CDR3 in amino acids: CASTTQGARETQYF. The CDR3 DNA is TGTGCCAGCACCACGCAGGGGGCGCGAGAGACCCAGTACTTC.

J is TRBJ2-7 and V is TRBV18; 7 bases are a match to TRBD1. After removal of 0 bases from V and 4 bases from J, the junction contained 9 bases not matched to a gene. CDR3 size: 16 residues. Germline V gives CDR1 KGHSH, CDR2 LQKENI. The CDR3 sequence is CASSPPGGSASYEQYF. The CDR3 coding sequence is TGTGCCAGCTCACCACCAGGGGGCTCTGCCTCGTACGAGCAGTACTTC.

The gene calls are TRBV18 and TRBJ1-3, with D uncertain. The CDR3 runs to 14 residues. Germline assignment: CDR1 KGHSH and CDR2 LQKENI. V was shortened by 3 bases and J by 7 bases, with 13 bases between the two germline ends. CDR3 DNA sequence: TGTGCCAGCTCACCTGCCGTCGAGGGTAACACCATATATTTT. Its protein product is CASSPAVEGNTIYF.

CDR3 sequence: CASGGWGAHSEAFF. CDR3 DNA: TGTGCCAGCGGAGGCTGGGGAGCCCACTCTGAAGCTTTCTTT. The chain has TRBV28 and TRBJ1-1, with D hard to call. Deletions cut 8 bases from V and 6 bases from J, with 19 bases between. CDR3 length: 14 residues. Germline CDR1 and CDR2: MDHEN and SYDVKM.

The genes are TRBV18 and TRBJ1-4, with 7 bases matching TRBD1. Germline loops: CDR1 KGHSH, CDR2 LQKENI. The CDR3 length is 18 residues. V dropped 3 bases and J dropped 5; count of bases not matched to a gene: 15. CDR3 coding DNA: TGTGCCAGCTCACCGGTGAGACAGGGTCCCATGCAGAATGAAAAACTGTTTTTT. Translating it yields CASSPVRQGPMQNEKLFF.

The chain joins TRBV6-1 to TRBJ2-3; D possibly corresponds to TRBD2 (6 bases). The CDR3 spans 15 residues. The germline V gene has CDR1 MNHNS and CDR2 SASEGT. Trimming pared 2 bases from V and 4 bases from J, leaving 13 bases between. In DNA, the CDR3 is TGTGCCAGCAGTGAAAGCGCGGGGCGGGCAGATACGCAGTATTTT. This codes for CASSESAGRADTQYF.

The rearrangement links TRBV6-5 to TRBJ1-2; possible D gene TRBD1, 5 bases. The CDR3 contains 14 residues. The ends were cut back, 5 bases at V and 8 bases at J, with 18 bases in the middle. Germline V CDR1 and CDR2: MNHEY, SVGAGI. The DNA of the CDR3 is TGTGCCAGCAGTAACACCGGGACTACTTCGGGCTACACCTTC. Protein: CASSNTGTTSGYTF.

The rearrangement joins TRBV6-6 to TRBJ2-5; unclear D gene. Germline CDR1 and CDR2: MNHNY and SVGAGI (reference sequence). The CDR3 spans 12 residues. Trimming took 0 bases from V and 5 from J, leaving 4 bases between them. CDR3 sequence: CASSYSEETQYF. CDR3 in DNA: TGTGCCAGCAGTTACTCAGAGGAGACCCAGTACTTC.

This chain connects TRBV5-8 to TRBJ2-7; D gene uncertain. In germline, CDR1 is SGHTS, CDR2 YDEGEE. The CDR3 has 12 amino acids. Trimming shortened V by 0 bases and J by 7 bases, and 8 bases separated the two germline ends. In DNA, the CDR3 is TGTGCCAGCAGCTTGGACAGCTGGGAGCAGTACTTC. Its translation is CASSLDSWEQYF.

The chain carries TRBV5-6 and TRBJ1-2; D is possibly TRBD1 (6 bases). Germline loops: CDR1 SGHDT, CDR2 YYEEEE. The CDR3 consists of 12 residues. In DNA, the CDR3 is TGTGCGGGACATGGGTCTTCCGGTGGCTACACCTTC. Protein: CAGHGSSGGYTF.

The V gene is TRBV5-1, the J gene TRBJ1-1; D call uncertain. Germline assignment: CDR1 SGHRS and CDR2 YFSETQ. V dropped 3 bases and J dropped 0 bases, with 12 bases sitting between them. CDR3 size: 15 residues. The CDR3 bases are TGCGCCAGCAGCTCAAACACGAGGATGAACACTGAAGCTTTCTTT. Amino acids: CASSSNTRMNTEAFF.

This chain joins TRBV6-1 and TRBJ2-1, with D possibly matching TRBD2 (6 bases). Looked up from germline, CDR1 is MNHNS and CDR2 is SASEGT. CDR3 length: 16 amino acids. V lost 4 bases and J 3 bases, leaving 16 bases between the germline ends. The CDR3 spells CASSAPTSPGYNEQFF. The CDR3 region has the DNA TGTGCCAGCAGTGCCCCGACTAGTCCAGGCTACAATGAGCAGTTCTTC.

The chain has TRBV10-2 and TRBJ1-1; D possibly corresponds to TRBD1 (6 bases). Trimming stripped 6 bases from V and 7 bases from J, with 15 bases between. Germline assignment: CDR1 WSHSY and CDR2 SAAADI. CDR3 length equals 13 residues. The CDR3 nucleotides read TGCGCCAGCAGGAATACCGGGACAATTGAAGCTTTCTTT. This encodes CASRNTGTIEAFF.

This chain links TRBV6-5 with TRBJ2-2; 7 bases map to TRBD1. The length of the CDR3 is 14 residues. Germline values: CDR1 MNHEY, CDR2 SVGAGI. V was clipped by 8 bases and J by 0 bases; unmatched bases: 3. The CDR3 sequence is CASGGQTNTGELFF. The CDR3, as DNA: TGTGCCAGCGGGGGACAGACGAACACCGGGGAGCTGTTTTTT.

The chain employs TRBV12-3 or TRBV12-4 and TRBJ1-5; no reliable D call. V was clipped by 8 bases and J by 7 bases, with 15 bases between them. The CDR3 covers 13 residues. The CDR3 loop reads CASSTREGQPQHF. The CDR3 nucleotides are TGTGCCAGCTCTACCCGGGAGGGACAGCCCCAGCATTTT.

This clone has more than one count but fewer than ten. In DNA form, the CDR3 reads TGTGCCACCAGTGACCTTCACAGGGGCTCGGATGAGCAGTTCTTC. Translated, it gives CATSDLHRGSDEQFF. The V call is TRBV24-1, the J call TRBJ2-1, with 7 bases identical to TRBD1. The junction had 10 bases not matched to a gene; V was cut back by 4 bases and J by 8 bases. The CDR3 contains 15 residues. The germline gives CDR1 KGHDR, CDR2 SFDVKD.

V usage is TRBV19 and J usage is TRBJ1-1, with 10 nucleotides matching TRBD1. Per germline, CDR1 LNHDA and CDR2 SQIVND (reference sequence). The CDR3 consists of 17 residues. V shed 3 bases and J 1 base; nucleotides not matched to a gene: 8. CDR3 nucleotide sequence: TGTGCCAGTAGTATGGGGACAGGGGCAGGGGGGAACACTGAAGCTTTCTTT. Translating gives CASSMGTGAGGNTEAFF.

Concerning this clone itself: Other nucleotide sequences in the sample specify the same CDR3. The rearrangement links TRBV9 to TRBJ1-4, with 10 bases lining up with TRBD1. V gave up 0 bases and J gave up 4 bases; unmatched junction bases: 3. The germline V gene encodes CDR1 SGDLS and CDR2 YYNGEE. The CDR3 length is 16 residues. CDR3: CASSVGGTGDNEKLFF. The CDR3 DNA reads TGTGCCAGCAGCGTAGGAGGGACAGGGGATAATGAAAAACTGTTTTTT.

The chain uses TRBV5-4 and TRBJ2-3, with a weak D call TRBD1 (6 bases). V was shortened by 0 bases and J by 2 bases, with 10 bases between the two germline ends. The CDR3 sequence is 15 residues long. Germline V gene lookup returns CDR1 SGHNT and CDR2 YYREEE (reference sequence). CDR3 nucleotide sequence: TGTGCCAGCAGCTTGGCCGGGACAAACACAGATACGCAGTATTTT. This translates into CASSLAGTNTDTQYF.